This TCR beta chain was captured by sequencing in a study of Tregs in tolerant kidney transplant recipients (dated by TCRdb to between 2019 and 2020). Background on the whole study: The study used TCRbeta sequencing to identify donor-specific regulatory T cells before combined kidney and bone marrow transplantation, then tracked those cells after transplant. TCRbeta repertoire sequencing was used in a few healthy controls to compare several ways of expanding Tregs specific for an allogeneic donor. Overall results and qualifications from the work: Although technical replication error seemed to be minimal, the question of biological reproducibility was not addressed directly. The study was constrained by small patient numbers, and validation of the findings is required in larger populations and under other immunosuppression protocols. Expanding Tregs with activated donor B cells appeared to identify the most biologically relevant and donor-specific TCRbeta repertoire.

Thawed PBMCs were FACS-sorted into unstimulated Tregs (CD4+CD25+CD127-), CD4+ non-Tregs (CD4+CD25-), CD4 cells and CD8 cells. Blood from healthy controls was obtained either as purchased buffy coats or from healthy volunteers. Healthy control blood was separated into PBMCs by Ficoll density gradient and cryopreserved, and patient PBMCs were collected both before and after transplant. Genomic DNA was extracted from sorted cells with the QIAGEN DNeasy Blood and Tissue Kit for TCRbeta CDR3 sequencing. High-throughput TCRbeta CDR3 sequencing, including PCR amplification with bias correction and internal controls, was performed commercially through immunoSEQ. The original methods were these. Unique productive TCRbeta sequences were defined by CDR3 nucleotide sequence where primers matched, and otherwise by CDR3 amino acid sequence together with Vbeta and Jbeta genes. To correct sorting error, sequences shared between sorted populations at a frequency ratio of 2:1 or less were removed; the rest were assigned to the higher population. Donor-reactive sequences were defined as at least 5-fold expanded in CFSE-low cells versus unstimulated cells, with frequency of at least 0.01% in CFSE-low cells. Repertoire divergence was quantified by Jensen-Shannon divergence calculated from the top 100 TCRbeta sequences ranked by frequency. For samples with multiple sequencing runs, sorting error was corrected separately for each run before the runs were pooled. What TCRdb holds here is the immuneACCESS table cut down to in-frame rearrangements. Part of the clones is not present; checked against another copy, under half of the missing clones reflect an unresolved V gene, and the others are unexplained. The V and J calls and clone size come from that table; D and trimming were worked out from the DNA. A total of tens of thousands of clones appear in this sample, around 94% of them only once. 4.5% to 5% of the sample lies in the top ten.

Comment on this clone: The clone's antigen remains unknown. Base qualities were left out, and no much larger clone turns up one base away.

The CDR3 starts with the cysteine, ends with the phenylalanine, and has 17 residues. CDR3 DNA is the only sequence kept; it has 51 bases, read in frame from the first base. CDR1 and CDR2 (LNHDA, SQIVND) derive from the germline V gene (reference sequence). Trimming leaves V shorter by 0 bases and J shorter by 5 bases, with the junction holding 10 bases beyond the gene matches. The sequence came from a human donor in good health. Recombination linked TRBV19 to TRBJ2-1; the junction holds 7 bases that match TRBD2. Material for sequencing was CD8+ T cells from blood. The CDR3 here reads CASSIEVGSGVHNEQFF. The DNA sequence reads TGTGCCAGTAGTATAGAAGTGGGGAGCGGGGTACACAATGAGCAGTTCTTC.